This T cell receptor beta chain was obtained from a study of CD8 T cell repertoires and HIV-1 epitope variants. In this sample, this clone turned up a few times. The antigen is undetermined. Clones were sequenced by immunoSEQ multiplex PCR, and TCRdb holds only the in-frame ones, with some missing. The sample records about 5,000 clones, around two thirds being singletons. The sequenced material came from cultured CD8+ T cells derived from PBMCs. The sequence was collected from a male donor with HIV.

The chain's CDR3 is CASSRDRVNEQYF. The CDR3 DNA is TGTGCCAGCAGCCGGGACAGGGTAAACGAGCAGTACTTC. The chain joins TRBV28 to TRBJ2-7; 9 nucleotides agree with TRBD1. The V and J ends lost 6 bases and 5 bases, in that order; junction bases with no gene match: 5. This CDR3 has 13 amino acids. Looked up from germline, CDR1 is MDHEN and CDR2 is SYDVKM.